The rows below give T cell receptor beta chains drawn from one sample of a study of blood T cell repertoires in COVID-19. TCRdb's table, derived via immunoSEQ multiplex PCR, lists solely in-frame clones and lacks some. The sample lists about 190,000 clones, 70% to 90% occurring once. Sequencing used peripheral blood. The receptors were gathered from a middle-aged woman who had recovered from COVID-19. Each CDR3 is given with its conserved first and last residue. D genes are given only for firm matches. Some rows have no size entry. The others give once, few or many, or a class for an expanded clone.

cdr3_aa	cdr3_nt	j_call	v_call	cdr3_length	d_call	clone_size
CASSQEGGLAGANEQFF	TGCGCCAGCAGCCAAGAGGGGGGACTAGCGGGAGCAAATGAGCAGTTCTTC	TRBJ2-1	TRBV4-1	17	TRBD2	NA
CASSFERPGTPGDVDTQYF	TGTGCCAGCAGCTTTGAACGACCGGGGACCCCGGGGGACGTGGATACGCAGTATTTT	TRBJ2-3	TRBV7-8	19	NA	NA
CATDSGTGAKYEQYF	TGTGCCACCGACTCCGGGACAGGGGCCAAGTACGAGCAGTACTTC	TRBJ2-7	TRBV15	15	TRBD1	NA
CASSGQGYEQYF	TGTGCCAGCAGTGGACAGGGTTACGAGCAGTACTTC	TRBJ2-7	TRBV12-3/TRBV12-4	12	TRBD1	NA
CASSVVDRAGYGYTF	TGTGCCAGCAGCGTAGTCGACAGGGCTGGCTATGGCTACACCTTC	TRBJ1-2	TRBV9	15	TRBD1	NA
CSVEGVDRVHYGYTF	TGCAGCGTTGAAGGAGTGGACAGGGTGCACTATGGCTACACCTTC	TRBJ1-2	TRBV29-1	15	TRBD1	NA
CASRPVGVTADTQYF	TGTGCCAGCCGTCCAGTGGGTGTCACAGCAGATACGCAGTATTTT	TRBJ2-3	TRBV2	15	NA	NA
CASSITGTENTGELFF	TGTGCCAGCAGTATAACCGGGACAGAGAACACCGGGGAGCTGTTTTTT	TRBJ2-2	TRBV2	16	TRBD1	medium-sized
CAWAGGGNQPQHF	TGTGCCTGGGCTGGGGGGGGTAATCAGCCCCAGCATTTT	TRBJ1-5	TRBV30	13	NA	once
CASSLGAGVPTGELFF	TGTGCCAGCAGCTTAGGAGCGGGAGTGCCCACCGGGGAGCTGTTTTTT	TRBJ2-2	TRBV11-2	16	TRBD2	once
CASSYTGMNTEAFF	TGCGCCAGCAGCTATACAGGAATGAACACTGAAGCTTTCTTT	TRBJ1-1	TRBV5-1	14	NA	NA
CASSLRLAGDTGELFF	TGTGCCAGCAGCTTAAGACTAGCCGGTGACACCGGGGAGCTGTTTTTT	TRBJ2-2	TRBV7-9	16	TRBD2	NA
CASGWAADRGGPAGANVLTF	TGTGCTAGTGGTTGGGCCGCTGACAGGGGAGGACCTGCTGGGGCCAACGTCCTGACTTTC	TRBJ2-6	TRBV12-5	20	TRBD1	NA
CASSLGPGGYTF	TGTGCCAGCAGTTTAGGTCCAGGGGGCTACACCTTC	TRBJ1-2	TRBV12-3/TRBV12-4	12	NA	NA
CASRDDGQRPLHF	TGTGCCAGCAGAGACGACGGACAAAGACCCCTCCACTTT	TRBJ1-6	TRBV6-4	13	NA	NA
CASSDVGSGIHNEQFF	TGTGCCAGCAGTGATGTCGGTAGCGGGATCCACAATGAGCAGTTCTTC	TRBJ2-1	TRBV25-1	16	TRBD2	NA
CASSSRAGKNTGELFF	TGTGCCAGCAGCTCACGCGCAGGGAAGAACACCGGGGAGCTGTTTTTT	TRBJ2-2	TRBV7-6	16	NA	few
CASSLGSLADEQFF	TGCGCCAGCAGCTTGGGCAGTCTCGCGGATGAGCAGTTCTTC	TRBJ2-1	TRBV5-1	14	NA	NA
CASRPTRTENTEAFF	TGTGCCAGCAGACCAACCCGGACAGAGAACACTGAAGCTTTCTTT	TRBJ1-1	TRBV27	15	NA	many
CASRPPGQGFNTEAFF	TGTGCCAGCAGGCCACCGGGACAGGGATTTAACACTGAAGCTTTCTTT	TRBJ1-1	TRBV28	16	TRBD1	NA
CASSRHSSTDTQYF	TGTGCCAGCAGCCGACATTCTAGCACAGATACGCAGTATTTT	TRBJ2-3	TRBV28	14	NA	once
CASSQDWDPSGTWDAYEQYF	TGCGCCAGCAGCCAAGATTGGGACCCCAGCGGGACCTGGGATGCCTACGAGCAGTACTTC	TRBJ2-7	TRBV4-1	20	TRBD2	NA
CASSQDWLAPNTGELFF	TGCGCCAGCAGCCAAGATTGGCTAGCGCCCAACACCGGGGAGCTGTTTTTT	TRBJ2-2	TRBV4-1	17	NA	NA